Below, 26 T cell receptor beta chains from the same sample are listed, as sequenced in a study of tumor-infiltrating lymphocytes in oesophageal squamous cell carcinoma. TCRdb used MiXCR to reprocess the PCR reads, holding one entry per CDR3 protein. The sample lists roughly 16,000 distinct CDR3 sequences; 40% to 55% were seen once. Material: normal esophageal tissue next to the tumor. Source of these receptors: a female donor with esophageal squamous cell carcinoma.

This sequence joins TRBV7-2 and TRBJ2-3, with a possible D match to TRBD2 (7 bases). Trimming shortened V by 0 bases and J by 7 bases, and 14 bases separated the two germline ends. Per germline, CDR1 SGHTA and CDR2 FQGNSA. The CDR3 runs to 15 residues. The CDR3 loop is CASSLAGGQRNTQYF. CDR3 DNA: TGTGCCAGCAGCTTAGCGGGGGGGCAGAGGAATACGCAGTATTTT.

About this clonotype itself: As the CDR3 is not closed by the conserved phenylalanine or tryptophan, this likely results from a read error. The DNA is omitted, as the CDR3 cannot be located on it reliably, and the CDR3 follows TCRdb's listing. This chain joins TRBV12-3 or TRBV12-4 and TRBJ2-7. The CDR3 is 13 amino acids long, termini counted. The CDR3 sequence: CASRALDGYTFGS.

V and J are TRBV7-3 and TRBJ2-3; TRBD1 might be the D (5 bases). TRBJ2-5 explains the end of the DNA better; the J call may be wrong. CDR1 and CDR2 (germline): SGHTA, FQGTGA. There are 14 residues in the CDR3. CDR3 DNA: TGTGCCAGCAGCTTACAGGGTATCGGAGAGACCCAGTACTTC. Protein product: CASSLQGIGETQYF.

This clonotype rates as medium-sized. A read error may produce the germline difference seen at one junction end. The chain joins TRBV7-7 to TRBJ2-3, with D possibly TRBD1 on 5 matching bases. The CDR3 consists of 13 residues. Germline V lookup: CDR1 SSHAT, CDR2 FNYEAQ (reference sequence). The CDR3 sequence is CASSASGTDTQYF. The CDR3 nucleotides are TGTGCTAGCAGCGCCTCAGGGACAGATACGCAGTATTTT.

This rearrangement joins TRBV7-2 to TRBJ2-5, with 7 nucleotides matching TRBD2. The DNA end favors TRBJ2-1, so the J call may be wrong. CDR3 length equals 15 residues. Germline V gene lookup returns CDR1 SGHTA and CDR2 FQGNSA. The CDR3 DNA is TGTGCCAGCAGCCCTGGGGCGGGAGACTACAATGAGCAGTTCTTC. Protein product: CASSPGAGDYNEQFF.

The chain recombines TRBV12-3 or TRBV12-4 with TRBJ1-1, with D possibly being TRBD1 (6 bases). V lost 5 bases, J lost 1 base, and 11 bases lay in between. CDR3 length: 14 amino acids. CDR3 sequence reads: CASSPQGANTEAFF. In DNA form, the CDR3 reads TGTGCCAGCAGTCCACAGGGTGCGAACACTGAAGCTTTCTTT.

With regard to this clonotype: This may stem from a read error, because a much larger clone lies one nucleotide away. The CDR3 nucleotides read TGTGCCAGCACTCCAGGGGTCATGGACGAGCAGTTCTTC. Protein: CASTPGVMDEQFF. The chain has TRBV2 and TRBJ2-1; TRBD1 might be the D (6 bases). This CDR3 is 13 amino acids long. Germline V CDR1 and CDR2: SNHLY, FYNNEI. The V gene lost 7 bases and the J gene lost 10 bases, with 17 bases spanning the gap.

This clonotype is a singleton in its sample. The chain joins TRBV10-3 to TRBJ2-3; D remains ambiguous. The CDR3 covers 14 residues. CDR1 and CDR2 (germline): ENHRY, SYGVKD. The V and J ends lost 10 bases and 6 bases respectively, with 20 bases between them. CDR3 loop: CASTPLSRSDTQYF. DNA of the CDR3: TGTGCCAGCACTCCCCTCTCACGTTCGGATACGCAGTATTTT.

The genes are TRBV11-2 and TRBJ1-1; 7 bases map to TRBD1. CDR1 SGHAT and CDR2 FQNNGV come from the germline V gene. Germline trimming cut 1 base from V and 2 bases from J; bases unmatched to any gene: 10. This CDR3 region has 17 residues. Here the CDR3 reads CASSLGTGTVRNTEAFF. CDR3 nucleotide sequence: TGTGCCAGCAGCTTAGGTACCGGGACAGTACGTAACACTGAAGCTTTCTTT.

This clonotype was observed once. This chain joins TRBV7-6 and TRBJ2-3, with 10 bases that match TRBD2. V shed 5 bases, J shed 2 bases, and the junction held 7 bases outside the gene matches. Germline-derived CDR1 and CDR2 are SGHVS and FNYEAQ. This CDR3 is built from 16 residues. CDR3 protein: CASSPASGSITDTQYF. In DNA form, the CDR3 reads TGTGCCAGCAGCCCAGCTAGCGGGAGTATCACAGATACGCAGTATTTT.

Only a few counts were recorded for this clonotype. The gene calls are TRBV12-3 or TRBV12-4 and TRBJ2-5; D is possibly TRBD1 (5 bases). This CDR3 is 16 amino acids long. Trimming shortened V by 3 bases and J by 0 bases, and 14 bases separated the two germline ends. The CDR3 nucleotides read TGTGCCAGCAGTTTGACAGTGACTTTGTACCAAGAGACCCAGTACTTC. This sequence encodes CASSLTVTLYQETQYF.

This clonotype appeared a few times. V and J are TRBV7-3 and TRBJ2-5; D unclear. Trimming took 1 base from V and 7 from J, leaving 13 bases between them. The CDR3 is made up of 14 amino acids. Germline V gene data show CDR1 as SGHTA and CDR2 as FQGTGA. The CDR3 protein is CASSLMSGWGTQYF. The CDR3 region has the DNA TGTGCCAGCAGCTTAATGTCCGGGTGGGGGACCCAGTACTTC.

J is TRBJ2-3 and V is TRBV11-2; tentatively, D is TRBD1 (5 bases). The V gene lost 6 bases and the J gene lost 3 bases, with 13 bases spanning the gap. From germline, CDR1 is SGHAT and CDR2 FQNNGV. The CDR3 runs 14 residues. This chain's CDR3 is CASRPAGLTDTQYF. The CDR3, as DNA: TGTGCCAGCAGACCCGCAGGGTTGACAGATACGCAGTATTTT.

The chain joins TRBV7-2 to TRBJ2-7, with a tentative D call TRBD1 (6 bases). The end of the DNA fits TRBJ1-2 better, so the J call may be wrong. The germline V gene has CDR1 SGHTA and CDR2 FQGNSA. The length of the CDR3 is 13 residues. CDR3 sequence: CASSKDRSYGYTF. The CDR3 DNA sequence: TGTGCCAGCAGTAAAGACAGGAGCTATGGCTACACCTTC.

The J gene is TRBJ2-7, the V gene TRBV10-3, with D possibly being TRBD1 (6 bases). This CDR3 spans 16 amino acids. CDR1 and CDR2 from the germline V gene are ENHRY and SYGVKD. The ends were cut back, 3 bases at V and 7 bases at J, with 22 bases in the middle. CDR3 bases: TGTGCCATCAGTGATTTGGGGGCGGGTACCGGTAATGAGCAGTACTTC. Its translation: CAISDLGAGTGNEQYF.

In this sample, this clonotype turned up many times. The chain joins TRBV5-4 to TRBJ2-3, with 9 bases identical to TRBD2. The germline CDR1 and CDR2 sequences are SGHNT and YYREEE (reference sequence). Losses at the gene ends were 1 base for V and 5 bases for J; bases not matched to a gene: 8. This CDR3 contains 16 residues. As DNA, the CDR3 is TGTGCCAGCAGCTTGAAGGTTAGCGGGGGTAGAGATACGCAGTATTTT. Its protein product is CASSLKVSGGRDTQYF.

This clonotype was picked up many times. The genes are TRBV6-1 and TRBJ1-2, with 8 bases fitting TRBD1. This CDR3 is 12 amino acids long. The V gene end was trimmed by 6 bases and the J gene end by 8 bases; junction bases not matched to a gene: 5. Looked up from germline, CDR1 is MNHNS and CDR2 is SASEGT. This chain's CDR3 is CASRGQDGGYTF. The CDR3 nucleotides are TGTGCCAGCAGGGGACAGGACGGGGGCTACACCTTC.

This clonotype was counted at least ten times. V gene TRBV12-3 or TRBV12-4 combines with J gene TRBJ2-2; 8 nucleotides align to TRBD1. Trimming cost V 6 bases and J 5 bases; bases outside gene matches: 2. This CDR3 contains 13 residues. The CDR3, as DNA: TGTGCCAGCAGCAACAGGGGGACCGGGGAGCTGTTTTTT. Protein product: CASSNRGTGELFF.

This rearrangement joins TRBV28 to TRBJ2-5, with D possibly being TRBD2 (6 bases). The V gene lost 0 bases and the J gene lost 5 bases, with 10 bases spanning the gap. In germline, CDR1 is MDHEN, CDR2 SYDVKM. The CDR3 is 14 amino acids. This CDR3 is CASSLWGGEETQYF. Written as DNA, the CDR3 is TGTGCCAGCAGTTTATGGGGCGGGGAGGAGACCCAGTACTTC.

This clonotype was picked up a small number of times. The V and J genes are TRBV5-1 and TRBJ1-2; 8 bases are a match to TRBD1. The CDR3 contains 16 residues. The germline gives CDR1 SGHRS, CDR2 YFSETQ. V dropped 4 bases and J dropped 3; count of bases not matched to a gene: 11. The CDR3: CASSPGLGQGDYGYTF. In DNA, the CDR3 is TGCGCCAGCAGCCCCGGGCTTGGACAGGGCGACTATGGCTACACCTTC.

V usage is TRBV7-6 and J usage is TRBJ2-1; the D is unclear. The J call is in doubt because the DNA end fits TRBJ2-7 better. The V gene's germline CDR1 is SGHVS and CDR2 FNYEAQ. This CDR3 comprises 14 residues. The DNA for the CDR3 is TGTGCCAGCAGCTTAGTCCAGGACTCCTACGAGCAGTACTTC. As protein: CASSLVQDSYEQYF.

This clonotype was seen just once. The junction departs from the called germline gene at one end, perhaps through a read error. This chain connects TRBV7-6 to TRBJ2-4; 7 bases line up with TRBD1. CDR1 SGHVS and CDR2 FNYEAQ come from the germline V gene. The CDR3 extends over 16 amino acids. CDR3 in amino acids: CASSPSRRGGSGELYF. The CDR3 DNA is TGTGCTAGCAGCCCTAGCAGGAGAGGGGGCTCCGGGGAGCTGTACTTC.

This clonotype was counted only a few times. The chain is built from TRBV3-1 and TRBJ2-5; TRBD2 agrees at 9 bases. CDR3 length equals 17 residues. Trimming took 0 bases from V and 5 from J; bases not matched to a gene: 10. Germline lookup yields CDR1 LGHDT and CDR2 YNNKEL (reference sequence). The DNA of the CDR3 is TGTGCCAGCAGCCAAGAAGTTGCGGGAGGGCCCTTCGAGACCCAGTACTTC. It specifies CASSQEVAGGPFETQYF.

This chain joins TRBV7-6 and TRBJ2-7; 10 positions match TRBD1. The DNA end lines up better with TRBJ2-1; the J call may be wrong. Looked up from germline, CDR1 is SGHVS and CDR2 is FNYEAQ. This CDR3 contains 14 residues. The CDR3 region is CASSRDRGGNEQFF. The CDR3 nucleotides read TGTGCCAGCAGCCGGGACAGGGGAGGGAATGAGCAGTTCTTC.

This rearrangement joins TRBV6-9 to TRBJ2-6; the match to TRBD1 covers 12 bases. TRBJ1-2 explains the end of the DNA better; the J call may be wrong. The CDR3 runs to 14 residues. CDR1 and CDR2 (germline): MNHGY, SVAAGI. The CDR3 nucleotides are TGTGCCAGCAGAGGGACAGGGGGCTTCTATGGCTACACCTTC. Translated, it gives CASRGTGGFYGYTF.

V is TRBV7-2 and J is TRBJ2-3, with D tentatively TRBD1 (6 bases). This CDR3 has 14 residues. Germline CDR1 reads SGHTA; CDR2 reads FQGNSA. V was clipped by 5 bases and J by 2 bases, with 11 bases between them. The CDR3 bases are TGTGCCAGCAGCCTAAGGACAGACACAGATACGCAGTATTTT. This codes for CASSLRTDTDTQYF.